The sample holds a few counts of the clone carrying this T cell receptor (beta chain). Its antigen is unidentified. This entry is derived from a study of metastatic and nonmetastatic thyroid tumors. Study observations and caveats: Significantly greater TCR beta diversity was reportedly found in malignant thyroid tumors than in benign nodules (in blood and tumor).

The CDR3 is 14 residues long. V lost 5 bases, J lost 4 bases, and 12 bases lay in between. CDR1 is MNHNS and CDR2 is SASEGT in the germline V gene. No treatment had been given to any patient before thyroid surgery. TCRdb re-processed the PCR reads through MiXCR. Among 30,000 to 35,000 clones, roughly a third were seen once, and the ten largest hold around 15%. The sequenced material came from tumor tissue. The TCR was taken from a female donor with papillary thyroid cancer or a benign thyroid nodule (not recorded which). Some clones in this sample may be carry-over from other donors' samples. The chain links TRBV6-1 to TRBJ1-5; D gene uncertain. The CDR3 sequence: CASSWWQTNQPQHF. CDR3 coding DNA: TGTGCCAGCAGTTGGTGGCAGACAAATCAGCCCCAGCATTTT.